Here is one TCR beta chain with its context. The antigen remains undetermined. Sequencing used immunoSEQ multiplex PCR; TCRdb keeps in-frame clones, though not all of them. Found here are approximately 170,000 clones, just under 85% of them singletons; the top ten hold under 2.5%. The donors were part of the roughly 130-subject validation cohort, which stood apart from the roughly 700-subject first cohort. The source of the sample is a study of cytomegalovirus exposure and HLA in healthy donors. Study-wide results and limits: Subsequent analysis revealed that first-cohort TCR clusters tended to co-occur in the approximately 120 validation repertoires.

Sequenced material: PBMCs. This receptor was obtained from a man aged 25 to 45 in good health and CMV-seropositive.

This chain's CDR3 is CASSLLGRETQYF. CDR3 DNA sequence: TGTGCCAGCAGCTTGTTGGGGAGGGAGACCCAGTACTTC. V is TRBV5-8 and J is TRBJ2-5; TRBD2 might be the D (6 bases). Trimming removed 1 base from V and 5 bases from J, with 9 bases in between. This CDR3 region has 13 residues. Germline CDR1 SGHTS, CDR2 YDEGEE.